This T cell receptor (beta chain) was sequenced in a study of post-analysis software for immune sequencing data. Study background: Secondary progressive, relapsing-remitting and progressive-relapsing multiple sclerosis were among the included disease courses.

Findings of the study overall: Normalized Chao1 diversity in multiple sclerosis patients fell significantly below that of controls. Samples from one preparation batch, clustered by F measure, grouped strongly together. With TRBV5-6, TRBV5-1 and TRBV20-1 included, about five TRBV segments were more frequent in patients than in controls.

The CDR3 sequence is 16 residues long. V was pared by 4 bases and J by 0 bases, with 13 bases between. The germline V gene encodes CDR1 LNHNV and CDR2 YYDKDF (reference sequence). A few counts support this clonotype. Its cognate antigen is unknown. Each TCR beta cDNA library carried unique molecular identifiers. Input amounts of roughly 0.9 to 10 million T cells were used. These gave 500,000 or so cDNA molecules, so each molecule approximated one T cell. TCRdb reprocessed the PCR reads via MiXCR and lists one record per CDR3 protein. This sample has about 570,000 distinct CDR3 sequences, with around a third found just once.

The chain employs TRBV15 and TRBJ2-1, with D maybe TRBD2 (6 bases). Sequences were obtained from blood. This clonotype originated in a girl aged 2-17 years with multiple sclerosis. The CDR3 reads CATSKPGTFSYNEQFF. The CDR3 coding sequence is TGTGCCACCAGCAAACCCGGGACTTTCTCCTACAATGAGCAGTTCTTC. Together with reference TRBV15 and TRBJ2-1, the CDR3 gives the full variable domain: DAMVIQNPRYQVTQFGKPVTLSCSQTLNHNVMYWYQQKSSQAPKLLFHYYDKDFNNEADTPDNFQSRRPNTSFCFLDIRSPGLGDTAMYLCATSKPGTFSYNEQFFGPGTRLTVL.